This T cell receptor (beta chain) is drawn from a study of T cells in tuberculosis. Method: immunoSEQ multiplex PCR; TCRdb's copy keeps in-frame clones and lacks some. The sample records around 45,000 clones, approximately 94% being singletons. Germline loops: CDR1 MNHEY, CDR2 SMNVEV (reference sequence). The CDR3 runs to 14 residues. The trim removed 5 bases at V and 6 bases at J, leaving 5 bases unmatched. Sequencing was performed on PBMCs. The chain links TRBV27 to TRBJ1-4, with 8 positions matching TRBD1. This TCR was recovered from a donor aged 5-35 years with latent tuberculosis or without tuberculosis infection. Some clones in this sample may be carry-over from other donors' samples. CDR3 nucleotides: TGTGCCAGCAGTATAACAGGGGGTTATGAAAAACTGTTTTTT. It is translated as CASSITGGYEKLFF.